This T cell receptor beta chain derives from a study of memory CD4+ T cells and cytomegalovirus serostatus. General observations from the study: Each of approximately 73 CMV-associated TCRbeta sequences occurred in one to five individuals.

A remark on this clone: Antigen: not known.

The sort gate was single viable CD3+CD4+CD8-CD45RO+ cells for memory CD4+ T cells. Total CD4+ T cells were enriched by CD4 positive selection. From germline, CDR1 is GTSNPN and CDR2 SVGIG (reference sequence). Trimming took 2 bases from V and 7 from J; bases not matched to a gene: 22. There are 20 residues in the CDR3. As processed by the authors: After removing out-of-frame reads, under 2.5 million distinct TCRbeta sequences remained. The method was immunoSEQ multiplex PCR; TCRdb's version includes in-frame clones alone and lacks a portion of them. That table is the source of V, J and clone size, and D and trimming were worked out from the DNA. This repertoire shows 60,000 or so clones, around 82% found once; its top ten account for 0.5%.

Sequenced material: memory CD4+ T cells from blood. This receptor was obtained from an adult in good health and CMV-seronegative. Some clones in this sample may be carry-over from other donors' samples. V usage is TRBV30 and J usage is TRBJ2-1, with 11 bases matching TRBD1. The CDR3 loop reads CAWSLDRGRPAGGPRNEQFF. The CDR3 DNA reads TGTGCCTGGAGTCTGGACAGGGGGCGTCCGGCGGGAGGGCCGCGGAATGAGCAGTTCTTC.